This TCR beta chain was identified in a study of blood T cell repertoires in COVID-19. Method: immunoSEQ multiplex PCR; TCRdb's copy keeps in-frame clones and lacks some. The sample yields fewer than 140,000 clones, about 80% seen once. The CDR3 runs to 13 residues. Germline loops: CDR1 SGHDT, CDR2 YYEEEE. Trimming took off 3 bases at V and 6 bases at J, with 10 bases between the two ends. The sequenced material came from peripheral blood. The chain employs TRBV5-6 and TRBJ1-5; a possible D gene is TRBD1 (5 bases). This receptor was taken from a woman aged 55-69 years with acute or convalescent COVID-19. CDR3 sequence reads: CASSSGGSQPQHF. CDR3 DNA: TGTGCCAGCAGCTCGGGGGGATCTCAGCCCCAGCATTTT.